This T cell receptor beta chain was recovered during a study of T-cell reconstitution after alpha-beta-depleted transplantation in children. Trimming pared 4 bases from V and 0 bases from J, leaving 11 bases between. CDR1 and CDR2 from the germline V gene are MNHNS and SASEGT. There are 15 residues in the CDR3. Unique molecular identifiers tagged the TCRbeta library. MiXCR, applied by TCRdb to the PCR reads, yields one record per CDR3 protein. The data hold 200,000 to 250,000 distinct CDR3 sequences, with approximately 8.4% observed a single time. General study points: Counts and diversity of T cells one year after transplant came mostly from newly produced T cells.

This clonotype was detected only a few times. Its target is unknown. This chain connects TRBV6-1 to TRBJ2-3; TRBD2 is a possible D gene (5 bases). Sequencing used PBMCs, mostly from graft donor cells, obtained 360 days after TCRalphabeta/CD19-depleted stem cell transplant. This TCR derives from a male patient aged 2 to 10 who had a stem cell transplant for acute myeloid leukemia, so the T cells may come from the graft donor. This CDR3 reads CASSATGFSTDTQYF. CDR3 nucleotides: TGTGCCAGCAGTGCCACGGGGTTTAGCACAGATACGCAGTATTTT.